The clone carrying this T cell receptor beta chain occurred once. What it binds is unknown. This entry is derived from a study of glioma-infiltrating T cells after dendritic cell vaccination. The overall study: Autologous tumor lysate was loaded overnight onto monocyte-derived dendritic cells grown seven days with IL-4 and GM-CSF. Patients received three intradermal dendritic cell vaccine injections at biweekly intervals.

The PCR used 60 V beta and 13 J beta primers. Profiling relied on immunoSEQ multiplex PCR, and the TCRdb table lists in-frame clones only, not all of them. The profile covers approximately 82,000 clones, with around 90% appearing a single time and roughly 3.1% taken by the ten largest. Findings and limits, study-wide: TCR clonality showed no direct relationship with survival.

The V end was cut by 6 bases, the J end by 10 bases, with 19 bases between. The germline gives CDR1 SNHLY, CDR2 FYNNEI. The CDR3 is made up of 14 amino acids. The chain recombines TRBV2 with TRBJ2-4; no clear D. This receptor was identified in a human donor with glioblastoma. The material was blood, obtained before dendritic cell vaccination. Here the CDR3 DNA reads TGTGCCAGCAGCCTAACCGTTGGAGAAAGAATTCAGTACTTC. It encodes CASSLTVGERIQYF.